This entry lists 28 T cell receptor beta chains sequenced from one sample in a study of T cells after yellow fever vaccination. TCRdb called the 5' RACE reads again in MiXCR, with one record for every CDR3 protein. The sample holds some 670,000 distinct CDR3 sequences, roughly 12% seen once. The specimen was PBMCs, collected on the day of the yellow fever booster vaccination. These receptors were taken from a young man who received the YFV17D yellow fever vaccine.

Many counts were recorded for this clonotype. CDR3 loop: CASSLAEGYEQYF. CDR3 nucleotide sequence: TGTGCCAGCAGCTTAGCGGAGGGGTACGAGCAGTACTTC. This chain links TRBV7-2 with TRBJ2-7; possibly TRBD2 for D (6 bases). Germline loops: CDR1 SGHTA, CDR2 FQGNSA. This CDR3 spans 13 amino acids. V was shortened by 0 bases and J by 4 bases, with 7 bases between the two germline ends.

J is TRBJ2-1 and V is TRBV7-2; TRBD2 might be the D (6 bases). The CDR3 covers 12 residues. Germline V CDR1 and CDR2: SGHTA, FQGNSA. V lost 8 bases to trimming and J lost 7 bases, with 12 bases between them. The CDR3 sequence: CASLDSGNEQFF. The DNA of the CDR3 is TGTGCCAGCTTGGATAGCGGTAATGAGCAGTTCTTC. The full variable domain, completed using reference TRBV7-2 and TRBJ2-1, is GAGVSQSPSNKVTEKGKDVELRCDPISGHTALYWYRQSLGQGLEFLIYFQGNSAPDKSGLPSDRFSAERTGGSVSTLTIQRTQQEDSAVYLCASLDSGNEQFFGPGTRLTVL.

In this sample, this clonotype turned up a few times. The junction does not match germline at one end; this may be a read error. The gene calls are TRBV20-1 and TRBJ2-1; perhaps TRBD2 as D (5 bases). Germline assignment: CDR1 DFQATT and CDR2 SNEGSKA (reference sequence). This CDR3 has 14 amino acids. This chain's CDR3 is CSANSRGHTNEQFF. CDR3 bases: TGCAGCGCTAACTCACGCGGGCATACCAATGAGCAGTTCTTC.

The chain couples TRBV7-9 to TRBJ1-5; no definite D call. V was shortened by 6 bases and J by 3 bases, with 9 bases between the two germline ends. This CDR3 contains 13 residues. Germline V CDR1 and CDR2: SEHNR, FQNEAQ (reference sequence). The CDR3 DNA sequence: TGTGCCAGCAGGGGTTATGACAATCAGCCCCAGCATTTT. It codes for CASRGYDNQPQHF.

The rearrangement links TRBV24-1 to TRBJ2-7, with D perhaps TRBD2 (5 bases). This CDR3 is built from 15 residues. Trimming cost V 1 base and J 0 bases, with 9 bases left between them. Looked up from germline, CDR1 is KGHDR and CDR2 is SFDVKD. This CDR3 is CATSDFARGSYEQYF. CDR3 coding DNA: TGTGCCACCAGTGATTTTGCACGGGGCTCCTACGAGCAGTACTTC.

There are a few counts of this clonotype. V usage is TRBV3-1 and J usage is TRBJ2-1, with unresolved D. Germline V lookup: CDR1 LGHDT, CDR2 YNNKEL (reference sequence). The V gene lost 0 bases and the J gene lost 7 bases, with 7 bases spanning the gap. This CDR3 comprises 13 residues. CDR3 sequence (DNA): TGTGCCAGCAGCCAAGAAAACCGAAATGAGCAGTTCTTC. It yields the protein CASSQENRNEQFF.

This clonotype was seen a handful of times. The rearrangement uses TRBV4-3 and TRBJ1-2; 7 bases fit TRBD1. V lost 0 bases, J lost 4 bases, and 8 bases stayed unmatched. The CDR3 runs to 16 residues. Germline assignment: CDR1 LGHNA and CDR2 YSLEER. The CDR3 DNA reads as TGCGCCAGCAGCCAAGATCTCCGGGACAGTCCCTATGGCTACACCTTC. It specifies CASSQDLRDSPYGYTF.

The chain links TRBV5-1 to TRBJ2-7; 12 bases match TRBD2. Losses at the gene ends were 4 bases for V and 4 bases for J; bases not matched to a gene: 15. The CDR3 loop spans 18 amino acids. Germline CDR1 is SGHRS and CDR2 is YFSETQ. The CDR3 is CASSATSGRDWSSYEQYF. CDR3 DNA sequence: TGCGCCAGCAGCGCGACTAGCGGGAGAGATTGGTCCTCTTACGAGCAGTACTTC.

For the CDR3, the DNA is TGTGCCTGCTCCCCTACAGGGGGCGGTTACAATGAGCAGTTCTTC. Its protein is CACSPTGGGYNEQFF. The genes are TRBV3-1 and TRBJ2-1; 9 positions match TRBD1. This CDR3 comprises 15 residues. Trimming at V came to 11 bases and at J to 4 bases, leaving 12 bases not matched to a gene. The V gene's germline CDR1 is LGHDT and CDR2 YNNKEL (reference sequence).

CDR3 residues: CASSPPGLAGINEQFF. In DNA, the CDR3 is TGTGCCAGCTCACCACCCGGACTAGCGGGAATAAATGAGCAGTTCTTC. The chain has TRBV18 and TRBJ2-1; 12 nucleotides align to TRBD2. With 0 bases clipped from V and 7 bases from J, the junction kept 4 bases outside the gene matches. Looked up from germline, CDR1 is KGHSH and CDR2 is LQKENI. The CDR3 sequence is 16 residues long.

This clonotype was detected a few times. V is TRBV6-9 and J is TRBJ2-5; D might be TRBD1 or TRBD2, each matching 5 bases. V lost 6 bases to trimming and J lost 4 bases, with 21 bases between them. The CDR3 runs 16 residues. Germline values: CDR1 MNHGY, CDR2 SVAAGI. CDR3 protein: CASSSAREGRRETQYF. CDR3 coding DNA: TGTGCCAGCAGCTCCGCCCGTGAGGGGCGTCGAGAGACCCAGTACTTC.

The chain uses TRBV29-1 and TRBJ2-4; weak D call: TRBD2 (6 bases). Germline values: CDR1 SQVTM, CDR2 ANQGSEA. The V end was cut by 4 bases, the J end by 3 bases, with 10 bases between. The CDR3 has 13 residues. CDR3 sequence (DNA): TGCAGCGTTGTGGAGGGTGGCAAAAACATTCAGTACTTC. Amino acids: CSVVEGGKNIQYF.

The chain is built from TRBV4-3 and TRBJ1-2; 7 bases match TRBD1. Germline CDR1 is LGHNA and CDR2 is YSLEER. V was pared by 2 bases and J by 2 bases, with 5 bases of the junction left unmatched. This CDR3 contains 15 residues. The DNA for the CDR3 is TGCGCCAGCAGCCAACCGGGACAGATAAACTATGGCTACACCTTC. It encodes CASSQPGQINYGYTF.

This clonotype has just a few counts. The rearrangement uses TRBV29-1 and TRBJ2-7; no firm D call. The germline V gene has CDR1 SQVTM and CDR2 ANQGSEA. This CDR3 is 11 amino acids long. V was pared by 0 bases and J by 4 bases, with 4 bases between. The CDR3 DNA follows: TGCAGCGTTGAAGAGGGTTACGAGCAGTACTTC. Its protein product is CSVEEGYEQYF.

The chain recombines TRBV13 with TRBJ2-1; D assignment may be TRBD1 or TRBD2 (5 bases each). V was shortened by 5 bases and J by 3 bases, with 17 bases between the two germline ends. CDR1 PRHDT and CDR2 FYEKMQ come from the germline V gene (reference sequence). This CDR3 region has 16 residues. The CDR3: CASSPEGLGCYNEQFF. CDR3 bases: TGTGCCAGCAGCCCAGAGGGGCTAGGTTGCTACAATGAGCAGTTCTTC.

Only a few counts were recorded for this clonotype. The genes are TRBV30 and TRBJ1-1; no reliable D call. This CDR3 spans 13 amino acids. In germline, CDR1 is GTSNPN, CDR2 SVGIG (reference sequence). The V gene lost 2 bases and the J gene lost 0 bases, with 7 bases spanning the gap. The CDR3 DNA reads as TGTGCCTGGAGTTTAACGGTGAACACTGAAGCTTTCTTT. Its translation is CAWSLTVNTEAFF. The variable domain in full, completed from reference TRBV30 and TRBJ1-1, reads SQTIHQWPATLVQPVGSPLSLECTVEGTSNPNLYWYRQAAGRGLQLLFYSVGIGQISSEVPQNLSASRPQDRQFILSSKKLLLSDSGFYLCAWSLTVNTEAFFGQGTRLTVV.

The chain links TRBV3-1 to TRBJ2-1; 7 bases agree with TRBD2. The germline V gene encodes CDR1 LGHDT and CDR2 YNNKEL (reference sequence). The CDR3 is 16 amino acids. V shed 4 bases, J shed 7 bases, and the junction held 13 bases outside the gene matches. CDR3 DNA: TGTGCCAGCAGCCCACGAGGTGCGGGAGTTTTGAATGAGCAGTTCTTC. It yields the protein CASSPRGAGVLNEQFF.

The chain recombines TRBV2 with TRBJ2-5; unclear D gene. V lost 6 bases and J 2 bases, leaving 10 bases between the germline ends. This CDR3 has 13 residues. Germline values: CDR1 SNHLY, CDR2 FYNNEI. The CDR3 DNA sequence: TGTGCCAGCAGCAACAGCCTACAAGAGACCCAGTACTTC. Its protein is CASSNSLQETQYF.

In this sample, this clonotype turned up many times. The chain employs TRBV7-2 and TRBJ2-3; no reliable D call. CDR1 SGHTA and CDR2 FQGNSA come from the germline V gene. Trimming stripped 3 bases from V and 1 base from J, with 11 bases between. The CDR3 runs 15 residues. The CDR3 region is CASSFGNGRTDTQYF. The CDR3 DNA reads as TGTGCCAGCAGCTTCGGTAACGGCCGCACAGATACGCAGTATTTT.

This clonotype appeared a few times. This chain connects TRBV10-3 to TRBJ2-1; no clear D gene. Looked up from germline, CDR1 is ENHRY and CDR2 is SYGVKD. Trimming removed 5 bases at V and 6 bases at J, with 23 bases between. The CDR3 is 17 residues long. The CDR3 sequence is CAISTLIESWRSNEQFF. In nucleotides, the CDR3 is TGTGCCATCAGTACCCTTATCGAATCTTGGCGCTCCAATGAGCAGTTCTTC.

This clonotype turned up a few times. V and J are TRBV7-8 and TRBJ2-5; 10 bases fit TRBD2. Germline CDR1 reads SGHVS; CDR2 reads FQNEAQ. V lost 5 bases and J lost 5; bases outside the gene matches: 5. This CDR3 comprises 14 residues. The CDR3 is CASSTLAGDETQYF. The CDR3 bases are TGTGCCAGCAGCACGCTAGCGGGAGACGAGACCCAGTACTTC.

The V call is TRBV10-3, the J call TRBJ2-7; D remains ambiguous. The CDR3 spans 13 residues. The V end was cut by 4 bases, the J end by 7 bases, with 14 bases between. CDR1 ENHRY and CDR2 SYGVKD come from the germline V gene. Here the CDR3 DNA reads TGTGCCATCAGTGTCCGACCACGCGAAGAGCAGTACTTC. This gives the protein CAISVRPREEQYF.

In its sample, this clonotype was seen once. The CDR3 spells CASSYSLAGAQETQYF. The CDR3 DNA reads as TGTGCCAGCAGTTACTCTCTAGCGGGAGCGCAAGAGACCCAGTACTTC. V gene TRBV6-5 combines with J gene TRBJ2-5; 10 bases line up with TRBD2. CDR3 length: 16 amino acids. CDR1 is MNHEY and CDR2 is SVGAGI in the germline V gene. The trim removed 0 bases at V and 2 bases at J, leaving 3 bases unmatched.

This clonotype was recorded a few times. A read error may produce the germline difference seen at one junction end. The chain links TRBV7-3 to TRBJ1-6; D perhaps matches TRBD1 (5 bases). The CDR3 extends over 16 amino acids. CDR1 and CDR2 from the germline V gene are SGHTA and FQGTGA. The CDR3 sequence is CASSLTAGSGDSPLHF. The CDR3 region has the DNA TGTGCCAGCAGCCTAACGGCAGGGAGTGGTGATTCACCCCTCCACTTT.

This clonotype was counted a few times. CDR3 sequence reads: CASSYSGGMVTEAFF. CDR3 in DNA: TGTGCCAGCAGTTACTCCGGGGGGATGGTCACTGAAGCTTTCTTT. The gene calls are TRBV6-5 and TRBJ1-1; maybe TRBD1 (5 bases). Between the trimmed V and J ends, which lost 0 bases and 4 bases, there was a span of 12 bases. The CDR3 spans 15 residues. The germline CDR1 and CDR2 sequences are MNHEY and SVGAGI.

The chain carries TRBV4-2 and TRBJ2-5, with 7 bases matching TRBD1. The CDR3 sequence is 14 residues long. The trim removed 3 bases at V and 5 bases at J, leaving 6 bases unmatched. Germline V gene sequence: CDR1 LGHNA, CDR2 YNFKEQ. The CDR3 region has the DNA TGTGCCAGCAGCCACACAGGGGCCGGGGAGACCCAGTACTTC. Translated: CASSHTGAGETQYF.

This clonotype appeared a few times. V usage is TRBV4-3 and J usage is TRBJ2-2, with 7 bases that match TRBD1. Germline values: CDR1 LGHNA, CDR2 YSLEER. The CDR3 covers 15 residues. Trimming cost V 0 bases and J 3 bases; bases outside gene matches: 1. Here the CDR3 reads CASSQEGGYTGELFF. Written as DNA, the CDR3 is TGCGCCAGCAGCCAAGAAGGGGGCTACACCGGGGAGCTGTTTTTT.

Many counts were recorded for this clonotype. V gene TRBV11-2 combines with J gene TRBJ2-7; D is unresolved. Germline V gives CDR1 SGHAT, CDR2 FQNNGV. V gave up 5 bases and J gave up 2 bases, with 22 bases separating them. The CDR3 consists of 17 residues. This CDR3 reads CASSPSRRFAGPYEQYF. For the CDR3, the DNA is TGTGCCAGCAGCCCTTCCCGACGTTTCGCCGGACCCTACGAGCAGTACTTC.